This T cell receptor beta chain is drawn from a study of blood T cell repertoires in COVID-19. Looking at the study overall: The study drew acute and convalescent COVID-19 samples from the United States, Italy and Spain. Sources were T cells, B-cell-depleted T cells, or PBMCs; the material itself was cDNA or gDNA.

Source study methods: Amplification with reference gene primers provided the estimates of nucleated cell counts. Assay: immunoSEQ multiplex PCR; the TCRdb copy retains only in-frame clones and omits some. The DNA gave D and trimming, while V, J and clone size come from that table. Among about 94,000 clones listed, roughly 80% were seen once. The CDR3 spans 13 residues. Germline V gene sequence: CDR1 GTSNPN, CDR2 SVGIG (reference sequence). Germline trimming cut 4 bases from V and 2 bases from J; bases unmatched to any gene: 2. This chain joins TRBV30 and TRBJ1-5; TRBD1 agrees at 7 bases. Sequencing input: peripheral blood. This receptor was taken from a man in his 60s with acute or convalescent COVID-19. CDR3: CAWKQGGNQPQHF. In DNA form, the CDR3 reads TGTGCCTGGAAGCAGGGGGGCAATCAGCCCCAGCATTTT. The entire variable domain, with the rest obtained from reference TRBV30 and TRBJ1-5, is as follows: SQTIHQWPATLVQPVGSPLSLECTVEGTSNPNLYWYRQAAGRGLQLLFYSVGIGQISSEVPQNLSASRPQDRQFILSSKKLLLSDSGFYLCAWKQGGNQPQHFGDGTRLSIL.